Below are 9 T cell receptor beta chains sequenced from a single sample in a study of a mutant IDH1 vaccine in newly diagnosed glioma. Produced via immunoSEQ multiplex PCR; TCRdb's table is partial and in-frame only. The sample consists of some 34,000 clones, around 90% of them appearing once. Their antigen targets remain unknown. Time point in this sample: week 47, end of study. Doses consisted of 300 ug of mutant IDH1 20-mer peptide each, paired with topical imiquimod. The source was PBMCs, collected from a glioma patient whose treatment included an IDH1 peptide vaccine. These receptors originate from a woman aged 40 to 50 with glioma.

V and J are TRBV6-5 and TRBJ2-2, with no clear D. This CDR3 is 13 amino acids long. V lost 5 bases and J 4 bases, leaving 8 bases between the germline ends. CDR1 is MNHEY and CDR2 is SVGAGI in the germline V gene. The chain's CDR3 is CASSPQSTGELFF. CDR3 nucleotide sequence: TGTGCCAGCAGTCCACAGTCCACCGGGGAGCTGTTTTTT.

The CDR3 nucleotides are TGTGCCAGCAGCCCAGGCCCCGGGGGGGAGTGGGCAGATACGCAGTATTTT. Residues: CASSPGPGGEWADTQYF. The chain links TRBV13 to TRBJ2-3, with 8 bases identical to TRBD2. V lost 5 bases to trimming and J lost 4 bases; unmatched junction nucleotides: 14. The CDR3 runs to 17 residues. Germline assignment: CDR1 PRHDT and CDR2 FYEKMQ (reference sequence).

V usage is TRBV30 and J usage is TRBJ2-1, with D possibly TRBD2 on 5 matching bases. Germline CDR1 GTSNPN, CDR2 SVGIG (reference sequence). The CDR3 runs to 13 residues. The V end was cut by 4 bases, the J end by 9 bases, with 16 bases between. The CDR3 DNA sequence: TGTGCCTGGAATAGCGTCCACCACGGTGAGCAGTTCTTC. Residues: CAWNSVHHGEQFF.

This clone was counted a few times. This chain joins TRBV4-1 and TRBJ1-1; perhaps TRBD1 as D (5 bases). Germline V gene lookup returns CDR1 MGHRA and CDR2 YSYEKL. V lost 7 bases, J lost 1 base, and 13 bases lay in between. The length of the CDR3 is 14 residues. CDR3 bases: TGCGCCAGCACCAGGGCCCATCAGAACACTGAAGCTTTCTTT. This sequence encodes CASTRAHQNTEAFF.

This chain uses TRBV2 with TRBJ2-7; 9 bases line up with TRBD1. This CDR3 has 14 amino acids. CDR1 and CDR2 (germline): SNHLY, FYNNEI. Germline trimming cut 5 bases from V and 6 bases from J; bases unmatched to any gene: 8. This CDR3 reads CASSYRGPSGEQYF. Written as DNA, the CDR3 is TGTGCCAGCAGTTACAGGGGGCCCTCGGGCGAGCAGTACTTC.

This clone was found once. The rearrangement links TRBV2 to TRBJ1-2; D gene uncertain. The V end lost 8 bases, the J end lost 3 bases, and 16 bases lay between the germline ends. Germline CDR1 SNHLY, CDR2 FYNNEI. The CDR3 is 14 residues long. The CDR3: CASLTPREDYGYTF. The CDR3 DNA follows: TGTGCCAGCTTAACCCCCCGAGAGGACTATGGCTACACCTTC.

CDR3 residues: CASSYYPTGGGSSYNEQFF. The CDR3 DNA is TGCGCCAGCAGCTACTACCCGACAGGGGGTGGTAGCTCCTACAATGAGCAGTTCTTC. V and J are TRBV5-1 and TRBJ2-1; 9 bases align to TRBD1. J was trimmed by 0 bases and V by 3 bases; bases with no gene match: 13. The germline V gene has CDR1 SGHRS and CDR2 YFSETQ. This CDR3 is 19 amino acids long.

J is TRBJ1-2 and V is TRBV7-2; tentative D call: TRBD1 (5 bases). CDR3 length: 12 residues. Germline CDR1 and CDR2: SGHTA and FQGNSA. Between the trimmed V and J ends, which lost 1 base and 7 bases, there was a span of 7 bases. The CDR3 spells CASSLGGGGYTF. The CDR3 nucleotides are TGTGCCAGCAGCTTAGGGGGCGGTGGCTACACCTTC.

The CDR3 region has the DNA TGTGCCAGCAAAGGGACAGGGGAAAACTACGAGCAGTACTTC. This encodes CASKGTGENYEQYF. V and J are TRBV2 and TRBJ2-7; the match to TRBD1 covers 10 bases. Germline trimming cut 7 bases from V and 3 bases from J; bases unmatched to any gene: 6. CDR3 length equals 14 residues. The germline gives CDR1 SNHLY, CDR2 FYNNEI.